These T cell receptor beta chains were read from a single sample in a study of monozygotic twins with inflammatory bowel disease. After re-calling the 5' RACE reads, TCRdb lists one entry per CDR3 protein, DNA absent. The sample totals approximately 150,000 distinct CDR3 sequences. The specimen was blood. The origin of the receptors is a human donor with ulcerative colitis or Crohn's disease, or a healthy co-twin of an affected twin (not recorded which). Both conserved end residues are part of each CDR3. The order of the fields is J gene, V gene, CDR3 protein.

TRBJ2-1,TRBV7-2,CASSEGLAGGDEQFF
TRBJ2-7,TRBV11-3,CASSLAAGGSYEQYF
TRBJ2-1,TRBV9,CASSVGPDYGYEQFF
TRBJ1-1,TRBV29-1,CSVETGYTEAFF
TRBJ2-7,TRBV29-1,CSVGLAGFPTYEQYF
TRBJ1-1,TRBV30,CACDRVLVAEAFF
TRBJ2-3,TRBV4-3,CASSRDQASRYTDTQYF
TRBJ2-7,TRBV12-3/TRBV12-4,CASSVASAPYEQYF
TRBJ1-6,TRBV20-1,CSARDSGSPLHF
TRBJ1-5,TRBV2,CASSDRTGRQPQHF
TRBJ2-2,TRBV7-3,CASSPGQGSSGNTGELFF
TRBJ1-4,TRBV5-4,CATDGSNEKLFF
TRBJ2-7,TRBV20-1,CSAPPGPGTYEQYF
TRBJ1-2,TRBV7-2,CASSTRDRVDGYTF
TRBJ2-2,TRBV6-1,CASRPTGQNTGELFF
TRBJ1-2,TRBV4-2,CASSQDWGQGDGYTF
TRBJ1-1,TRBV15,CATLGRMNTEAFF
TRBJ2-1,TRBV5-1,CASSLRGDAYNEQFF
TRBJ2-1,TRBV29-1,CSVVSLSYNEQFF
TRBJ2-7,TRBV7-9,CASSLSIRPWEQYF
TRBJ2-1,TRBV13,CASSWGQMNEQFF
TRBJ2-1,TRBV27,CASKARGTSGRSSYNEQFF
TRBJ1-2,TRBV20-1,CSARRERLVYGYTF
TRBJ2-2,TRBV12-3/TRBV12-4,CASGAHGELFF
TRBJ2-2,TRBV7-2,CASSLTGANTGELFF
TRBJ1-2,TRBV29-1,CSVDPEVGHGYTF
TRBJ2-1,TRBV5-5,CASSFQKASERNEQFF
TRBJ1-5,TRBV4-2,CASSQQKNQPQHF
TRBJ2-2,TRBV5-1,CASSPFDTGTEELFF
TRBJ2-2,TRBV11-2,CASSLEGGRLRTGELFF
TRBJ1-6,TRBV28,CATQGVLNSPLHF
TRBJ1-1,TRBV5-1,CASSFQGSTEAFF
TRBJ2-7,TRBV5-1,CASSLWADGGIHEQYF
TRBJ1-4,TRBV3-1,CASSPPLRGPGEKLFF
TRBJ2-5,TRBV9,CASSGTGLARETQYF
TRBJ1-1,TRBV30,CAWSVLGGLNTEAFF
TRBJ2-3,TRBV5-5,CASSLLAGGGTDTQYF
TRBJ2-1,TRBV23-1,CASSQSRQGAKRDEQFF
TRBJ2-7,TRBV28,CASSLRGGPSYEQYF
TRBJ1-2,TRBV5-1,CASSLEGKRRYGYTF
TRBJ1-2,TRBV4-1,CASSQDPGQGQAYGYTF
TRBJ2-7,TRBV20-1,CSAAYDRALIYEQYF
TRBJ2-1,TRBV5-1,CASSRISSGNEQFF
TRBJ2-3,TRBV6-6,CASSAGGRGTDTQYF
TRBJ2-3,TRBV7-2,CASSSGTPITDTQYF
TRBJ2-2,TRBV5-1,CASSELAGVSDGELFF
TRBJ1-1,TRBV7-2,CASSLSGQNTEAFF
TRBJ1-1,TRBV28,CATSQEGRTEAFF